The clone carrying this TCR beta chain was counted once. Its cognate antigen is unknown. The data belong to a study of T cell responses to AZD1222 COVID-19 vaccine. Generated by immunoSEQ multiplex PCR, the TCRdb table keeps only in-frame clones and is missing some. Here the sample spans some 180,000 clones, roughly 94% being singletons. This CDR3 comprises 13 residues. Looked up from germline, CDR1 is MDHEN and CDR2 is SYDVKM. With 6 bases removed from V and 10 bases from J, the gap between germline ends came to 13 bases. General observations from the study: Reportedly, nearly half the spike-specific TCRs target unmutated variant regions.

The material was peripheral blood, obtained 28 days after the second AZD1222 dose. This sequence originates from an adult who received the AZD1222 COVID-19 vaccine. V and J are TRBV28 and TRBJ1-6; no firm D call. CDR3 DNA: TGTGCCAGCAGCCTCGGCTCAACCTCACCCCTCCACTTT. Its translation: CASSLGSTSPLHF.